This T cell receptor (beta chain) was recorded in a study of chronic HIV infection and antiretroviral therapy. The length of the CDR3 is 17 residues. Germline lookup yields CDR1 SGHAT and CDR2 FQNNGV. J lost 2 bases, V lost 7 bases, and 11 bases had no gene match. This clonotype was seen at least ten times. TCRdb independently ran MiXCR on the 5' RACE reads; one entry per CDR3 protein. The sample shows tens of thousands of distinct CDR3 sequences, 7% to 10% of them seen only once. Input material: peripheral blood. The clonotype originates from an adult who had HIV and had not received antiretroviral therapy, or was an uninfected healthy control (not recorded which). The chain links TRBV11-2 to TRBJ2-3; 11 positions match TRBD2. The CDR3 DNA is TGTGCCAGCACCCAGAACCTAGCGGGAGGCCCCACAGATACGCAGTATTTT. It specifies CASTQNLAGGPTDTQYF.